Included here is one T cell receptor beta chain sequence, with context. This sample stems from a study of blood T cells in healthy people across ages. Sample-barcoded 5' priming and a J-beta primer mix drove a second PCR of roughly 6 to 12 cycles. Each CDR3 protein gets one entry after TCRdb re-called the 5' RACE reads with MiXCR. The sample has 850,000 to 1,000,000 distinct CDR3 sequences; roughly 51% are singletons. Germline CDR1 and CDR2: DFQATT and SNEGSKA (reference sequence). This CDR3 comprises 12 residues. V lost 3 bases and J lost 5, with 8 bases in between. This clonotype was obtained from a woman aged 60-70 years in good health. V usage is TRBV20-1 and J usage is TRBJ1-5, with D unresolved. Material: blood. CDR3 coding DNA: TGCAGTGCTAGTTTCGGAGATCAGCCCCAGCATTTT. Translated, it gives CSASFGDQPQHF.